These 12 T cell receptor beta chains came from one sample sequenced in a study of identical twins. TCRdb passed the 5' RACE reads through MiXCR, listing each CDR3 protein once. The sample yields around 280,000 distinct CDR3 sequences, less than 9% seen once. The sample was also reused in another study, on yellow fever vaccine responses in identical twins.

Material for sequencing was memory (CD45RO+) T cells sorted from blood. Receptors originate from a young woman in good health.

The gene calls are TRBV11-1 and TRBJ2-6; 7 bases line up with TRBD1. The germline V gene encodes CDR1 SGHAT and CDR2 FQDESV (reference sequence). The junction had 9 bases not matched to a gene; V was cut back by 3 bases and J by 1 base. This CDR3 region has 18 residues. The CDR3 reads CASSFLTGVLSGANVLTF. The CDR3 DNA follows: TGTGCCAGCAGCTTTTTAACAGGGGTATTGTCTGGGGCCAACGTCCTGACTTTC.

This clonotype was seen many times. This rearrangement joins TRBV3-1 to TRBJ2-1; 12 positions match TRBD1. The V and J ends lost 4 bases and 5 bases, in that order; junction bases with no gene match: 9. Per germline, CDR1 LGHDT and CDR2 YNNKEL (reference sequence). The CDR3 covers 17 residues. CDR3 sequence (DNA): TGTGCCAGCAGCCGAATGCCCGGGACAGGGGGCCACAATGAGCAGTTCTTC. Translated: CASSRMPGTGGHNEQFF.

The chain links TRBV2 to TRBJ2-3; possibly TRBD2 for D (6 bases). The length of the CDR3 is 17 residues. In germline, CDR1 is SNHLY, CDR2 FYNNEI. V was shortened by 6 bases and J by 2 bases, with 21 bases between the two germline ends. CDR3: CASRLLGTVTSTDTQYF. The CDR3, as DNA: TGTGCCAGCAGACTCCTCGGGACTGTCACTTCCACAGATACGCAGTATTTT.

V gene TRBV20-1 combines with J gene TRBJ2-5; 11 positions match TRBD2. The germline V gene has CDR1 DFQATT and CDR2 SNEGSKA (reference sequence). Trimming cost V 5 bases and J 1 base; bases outside gene matches: 3. The CDR3 runs 14 residues. In nucleotides, the CDR3 is TGCAGTGCTCGTAGCGGGGGGGCCCAAGAGACCCAGTACTTC. This encodes CSARSGGAQETQYF.

This clonotype was found a few times. This chain links TRBV10-3 with TRBJ2-3; D not certain. The ends were cut back, 6 bases at V and 5 bases at J, with 6 bases in the middle. The CDR3 sequence is 11 residues long. CDR1 and CDR2 (germline): ENHRY, SYGVKD. The CDR3 reads CAISRGDTQYF. In nucleotides, the CDR3 is TGTGCCATCAGCCGCGGAGATACGCAGTATTTT.

This clonotype occurred many times. J is TRBJ2-7 and V is TRBV7-8, with D possibly matching TRBD2 (6 bases). CDR1 is SGHVS and CDR2 is FQNEAQ in the germline V gene. The CDR3 sequence is 18 residues long. Trimming pared 5 bases from V and 2 bases from J, leaving 25 bases between. Here the CDR3 reads CASSHPKELVADPYEQYV. Written as DNA, the CDR3 is TGTGCCAGCAGCCACCCAAAGGAACTAGTAGCGGATCCCTACGAGCAGTACGTC.

V is TRBV5-1 and J is TRBJ2-7, with no clear D. The germline V gene has CDR1 SGHRS and CDR2 YFSETQ. Trimming cost V 0 bases and J 4 bases, with 8 bases left between them. The CDR3 has 13 amino acids. Written as DNA, the CDR3 is TGCGCCAGCAGCTTGGAACCTGGGTACGAGCAGTACGTC. Its protein is CASSLEPGYEQYV.

This clonotype turned up a few times. This chain connects TRBV5-6 to TRBJ2-4, with a tentative D call TRBD2 (5 bases). Trimming removed 1 base at V and 6 bases at J, with 5 bases between. The CDR3 runs 12 residues. Germline-derived CDR1 and CDR2 are SGHDT and YYEEEE. The CDR3 region is CASSLLANIQYF. Written as DNA, the CDR3 is TGTGCCAGCAGCTTGCTAGCAAACATTCAGTACTTC.

This clonotype was seen ten or more times. The chain carries TRBV11-2 and TRBJ2-1; 8 nucleotides align to TRBD2. V dropped 4 bases and J dropped 3; count of bases not matched to a gene: 11. The CDR3 consists of 17 residues. Germline values: CDR1 SGHAT, CDR2 FQNNGV. The CDR3 loop reads CASSYVSAGGIYNEQFF. CDR3 nucleotide sequence: TGTGCCAGCAGCTACGTTTCTGCGGGAGGTATCTACAATGAGCAGTTCTTC.

The rearrangement links TRBV27 to TRBJ2-1, with a tentative D call TRBD2 (6 bases). This CDR3 region has 15 residues. The germline CDR1 and CDR2 sequences are MNHEY and SMNVEV (reference sequence). V lost 8 bases and J 2 bases, leaving 16 bases between the germline ends. CDR3 region: CASSRTGLPYNEQFF. The CDR3 DNA reads TGTGCCAGCTCAAGGACGGGACTCCCCTACAATGAGCAGTTCTTC.

This clonotype was recorded many times. The rearrangement joins TRBV12-3 or TRBV12-4 to TRBJ2-1; 8 nucleotides align to TRBD1. The J segment lost 5 bases and the V segment lost 5 bases, leaving 8 bases of the junction unmatched. The CDR3 runs 15 residues. The CDR3 sequence is CASSRMGTGDNEQFF. In nucleotides, the CDR3 is TGTGCCAGCAGTCGTATGGGGACAGGTGACAATGAGCAGTTCTTC.

The CDR3, as DNA: TGCGCCAGCAGCTTAGTCGCCAACCTTAATGAAAAACTGTTTTTT. Amino acid sequence: CASSLVANLNEKLFF. The rearrangement links TRBV4-1 to TRBJ1-4; D call uncertain. Trimming left V 5 bases short and J 4 bases short, with 14 bases between. CDR3 length: 15 residues. Germline assignment: CDR1 MGHRA and CDR2 YSYEKL.